The clone carrying this TCR beta chain was seen a handful of times. Here immunoSEQ multiplex PCR was the method, and the copy in TCRdb shows in-frame clones only, minus some. The table has approximately 50,000 clones, 85% to 95% seen once; the top ten hold around 0.78%. Germline-derived CDR1 and CDR2 are SGHTA and FQGNSA. The CDR3 sequence is 12 residues long. Trimming took 5 bases from V and 11 from J; bases not matched to a gene: 7. These data originate in a study of control samples from healthy donors and cancer patients. The chain carries TRBV7-2 and TRBJ1-1; TRBD1 matches 8 bases. This clonotype originated in a man younger than 40 with colorectal cancer. The sequencing input was PBMCs. DNA of the CDR3: TGTGCCAGCAGCGTAGACAGGGGTAGGGCTTTCTTT. Translated, it gives CASSVDRGRAFF.